These 12 T cell receptor beta chains were all obtained from the same sample, sequenced in a study of blood T cell repertoires in COVID-19 (dated by TCRdb to between 2020 and 2021). The method behind the library was the immunoSEQ multiplex PCR assay. TCRdb limited this immuneACCESS table to in-frame rearrangements with V and J called. A share of clones is missing; checked studies link under half to unresolved V genes, and the rest is unexplained. For this sample there are about 150,000 clones; approximately 90% appear just once. Around 1.9% of the sample goes to the ten largest clones. The sample consisted of peripheral blood. The receptor source for this set is a man aged 50-60 years who had recovered from COVID-19.

V usage is TRBV4-1 and J usage is TRBJ2-7; 10 nucleotides match TRBD2. The trim removed 4 bases at V and 0 bases at J, leaving 0 bases unmatched. CDR3 length: 14 residues. Germline V gene lookup returns CDR1 MGHRA and CDR2 YSYEKL. CDR3 sequence: CASSPSGSSYEQYF. CDR3 DNA: TGCGCCAGCAGCCCTAGCGGGAGCTCCTACGAGCAGTACTTC.

The V and J genes are TRBV15 and TRBJ2-3; D gene unclear. Trimming stripped 1 base from V and 1 base from J, with 3 bases between. Germline CDR1 is LNHNV and CDR2 is YYDKDF (reference sequence). The CDR3 contains 13 residues. The CDR3 protein is CATSRGGTDTQYF. CDR3 sequence (DNA): TGTGCCACCAGCAGAGGCGGCACAGATACGCAGTATTTT.

This clone was seen only a few times. The gene calls are TRBV19 and TRBJ1-4; 9 bases agree with TRBD1. From germline, CDR1 is LNHDA and CDR2 SQIVND (reference sequence). V was pared by 8 bases and J by 8 bases, with 12 bases of the junction left unmatched. This CDR3 comprises 15 residues. CDR3 in amino acids: CASRSGTGSGEKLFF. The DNA for the CDR3 is TGTGCCAGTCGATCAGGGACAGGGAGTGGAGAAAAACTGTTTTTT.

The chain uses TRBV5-6 and TRBJ1-5, with TRBD1 matching 9 bases. The CDR3 covers 14 residues. Losses at the gene ends were 6 bases for V and 8 bases for J; bases not matched to a gene: 9. Looked up from germline, CDR1 is SGHDT and CDR2 is YYEEEE. CDR3 sequence (DNA): TGTGCCAGCACCTCGGGGGACAGGGTTGAGCCCCAGCATTTT. This codes for CASTSGDRVEPQHF.

The rearrangement links TRBV6-5 to TRBJ2-1; D is undetermined. The CDR3 loop spans 13 amino acids. Per the germline V gene, CDR1 is MNHEY and CDR2 is SVGAGI. V was cut by 8 bases and J by 5 bases, with 13 bases left in between. CDR3 sequence: CASSLEPDNEQFF. CDR3 DNA: TGTGCCAGCTCGCTAGAACCAGACAATGAGCAGTTCTTC.

This clone was picked up one time. The chain combines TRBV10-3 with TRBJ2-3, with TRBD2 identical over 7 bases. The CDR3 has 15 residues. The V gene's germline CDR1 is ENHRY and CDR2 SYGVKD. V shed 3 bases and J 0 bases; nucleotides not matched to a gene: 3. The CDR3 spells CAISEVLASTDTQYF. The CDR3 nucleotides read TGTGCCATCAGTGAAGTACTAGCGAGCACAGATACGCAGTATTTT.

This chain uses TRBV3-1 (or the pseudogene TRBV3-2) with TRBJ2-5; 10 bases match TRBD2. Germline V gene lookup returns CDR1 LGHDT and CDR2 YNNKEL (reference sequence). The CDR3 runs 20 residues. With 2 bases clipped from V and 1 base from J, the junction kept 16 bases outside the gene matches. CDR3 residues: CASSQSLAGGSNTTQETQYF. DNA of the CDR3: TGTGCCAGCAGCCAATCTTTAGCGGGGGGTTCAAATACAACCCAAGAGACCCAGTACTTC.

The table lists this clone with a count of one. V is TRBV14 and J is TRBJ2-5; 9 nucleotides agree with TRBD2. The trim removed 4 bases at V and 2 bases at J, leaving 2 bases unmatched. Germline CDR1 is SGHDN and CDR2 is FVKESK. This CDR3 comprises 14 residues. The DNA for the CDR3 is TGTGCCAGCAGCCCTAGCGGGGTACAAGAGACCCAGTACTTC. Translation: CASSPSGVQETQYF.

The chain carries TRBV11-2 and TRBJ2-7; tentative D call: TRBD1 (5 bases). The germline CDR1 and CDR2 sequences are SGHAT and FQNNGV. V lost 0 bases and J lost 5, with 11 bases in between. The CDR3 runs to 14 residues. DNA of the CDR3: TGTGCCAGCAGCTTAGATAGGGGCGACCACGAGCAGTACTTC. Its translation: CASSLDRGDHEQYF.

V and J are TRBV7-9 and TRBJ1-1; D is undetermined. V dropped 2 bases and J dropped 4 bases, with 11 bases sitting between them. The CDR3 contains 14 residues. The germline V gene has CDR1 SEHNR and CDR2 FQNEAQ (reference sequence). CDR3 sequence reads: CASSLMLGSTEAFF. For the CDR3, the DNA is TGTGCCAGCAGCTTAATGCTAGGGAGCACTGAAGCTTTCTTT.

This rearrangement joins TRBV6-1 to TRBJ2-7; D uncertain. Trimming pared 3 bases from V and 5 bases from J, leaving 8 bases between. In germline, CDR1 is MNHNS, CDR2 SASEGT. This CDR3 has 12 amino acids. This chain's CDR3 is CASSEWRNEQYF. The CDR3 nucleotides read TGTGCCAGCAGTGAGTGGCGGAACGAGCAGTACTTC.

This chain links TRBV5-4 with TRBJ2-3, with unresolved D. The CDR3 is 13 amino acids. The V end lost 7 bases, the J end lost 8 bases, and 17 bases lay between the germline ends. CDR1 and CDR2 from the germline V gene are SGHNT and YYREEE (reference sequence). The DNA for the CDR3 is TGTGCCAGCTCCCCTCCTGGCGGTGTTACGCAGTATTTT. This encodes CASSPPGGVTQYF.